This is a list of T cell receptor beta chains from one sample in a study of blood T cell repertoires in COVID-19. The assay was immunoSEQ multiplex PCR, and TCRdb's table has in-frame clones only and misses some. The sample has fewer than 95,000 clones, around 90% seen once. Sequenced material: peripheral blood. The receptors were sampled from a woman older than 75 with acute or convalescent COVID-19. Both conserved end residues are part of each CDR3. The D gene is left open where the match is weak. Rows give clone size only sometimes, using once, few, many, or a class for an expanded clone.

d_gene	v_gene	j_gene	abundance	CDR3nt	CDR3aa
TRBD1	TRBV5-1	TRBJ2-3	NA	TGCGCCAGCAGCAGCGGACAGGGGAGAGATACGCAGTATTTT	CASSSGQGRDTQYF
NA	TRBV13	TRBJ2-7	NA	TGTGCCAGCAGCCCGGACAGGGAGGGCGAGCAGTACTTC	CASSPDREGEQYF
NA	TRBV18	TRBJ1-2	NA	TGTGCCAGCTCGCCTAACAGGGCTAACTATGGCTACACCTTC	CASSPNRANYGYTF
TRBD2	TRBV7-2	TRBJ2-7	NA	TGTGCCAGCAGCCCCTGGCGGGGGGGCTACGAGCAGTACTTC	CASSPWRGGYEQYF
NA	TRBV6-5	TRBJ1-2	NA	TGTGCCAGCAGTTACTCGACTGACAGTAAATCTGGCTACACCTTC	CASSYSTDSKSGYTF
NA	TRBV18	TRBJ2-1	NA	TGTGCCAGCTCATCGATCCGGGACAATGAGCAGTTCTTC	CASSSIRDNEQFF
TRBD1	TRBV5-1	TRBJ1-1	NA	TGCGCCAGCAGCCCGGAAGGACAGGGCTCATCTGAAGCTTTCTTT	CASSPEGQGSSEAFF
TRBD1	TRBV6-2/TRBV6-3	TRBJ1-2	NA	TGTGCCAGCAGTTACCGGGACAGGGAATACTATGGCTACACCTTC	CASSYRDREYYGYTF
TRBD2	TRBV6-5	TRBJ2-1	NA	TGTGCCAGCGCACCCGGGACTAGCGGGAAGGTTGAGCAGTTCTTC	CASAPGTSGKVEQFF
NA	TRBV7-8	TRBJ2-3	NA	TGTGCCAGCAGCTTTAGGCGGAGCAACACAGATACGCAGTATTTT	CASSFRRSNTDTQYF
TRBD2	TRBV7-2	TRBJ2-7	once	TGTGCCAGCAGCTTAGTACGGGCTAGCGGGACCTCCTACGAGCAGTACTTC	CASSLVRASGTSYEQYF
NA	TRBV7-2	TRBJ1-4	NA	TGTGCCAGCAGCTTAGGTTTCTTTTCAACTAATGAAAAACTGTTTTTT	CASSLGFFSTNEKLFF
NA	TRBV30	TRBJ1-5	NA	TGTGCCTGGAGTGTGGGGAGGAATCAGCCCCAGCATTTT	CAWSVGRNQPQHF
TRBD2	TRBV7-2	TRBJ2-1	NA	TGTGCCAGCAGCTTGGGGCGGGGGGGCCGCCGGAGCTACAATGAGCAGTTCTTC	CASSLGRGGRRSYNEQFF
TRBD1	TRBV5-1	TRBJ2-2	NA	TGCGCCAGCAGTCCCGACAGGGTCAACACCGGGGAGCTGTTTTTT	CASSPDRVNTGELFF
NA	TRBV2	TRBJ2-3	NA	TGTGCCAGCAACTATCACAGGGAAACGCAGTATTTT	CASNYHRETQYF
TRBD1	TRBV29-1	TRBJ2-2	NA	TGCAGCGTTGAACCAACAGGGGCCGGGGAGCTGTTTTTT	CSVEPTGAGELFF
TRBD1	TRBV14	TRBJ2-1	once	TGTGCCAGCAGCCGGGGGACAGGTGATGAGCAGTTCTTC	CASSRGTGDEQFF
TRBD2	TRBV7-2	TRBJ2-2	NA	TGTGCCAGCAGCTTAAGAGCTAGCGGGGAGGCCGGGGAGCTGTTTTTT	CASSLRASGEAGELFF
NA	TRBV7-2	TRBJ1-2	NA	TGTGCCAGCAGCTTAGGACTAGTCGGGGGTGGCTACACCTTC	CASSLGLVGGGYTF
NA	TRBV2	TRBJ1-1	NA	TGTGCCAGCAAAGGGCGGGGGCAGATAGTGGAAGCTTTCTTT	CASKGRGQIVEAFF
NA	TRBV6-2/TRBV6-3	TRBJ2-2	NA	TGTGCCAGCAGTTGGAGTACTCCTAACACCGGGGAGCTGTTTTTT	CASSWSTPNTGELFF
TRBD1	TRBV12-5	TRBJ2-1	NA	TGTGCTAGTGGCCGGGGACAGGGCGATCACAATGAGCAGTTCTTC	CASGRGQGDHNEQFF
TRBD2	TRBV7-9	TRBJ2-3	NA	TGTGCCAGCAGCCAGCGGGGCCCTAGCACAGATACGCAGTATTTT	CASSQRGPSTDTQYF
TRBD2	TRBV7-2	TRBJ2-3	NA	TGTGCCAGCAGACCCTTAGCGGGGGCAAGCACAGATACGCAGTATTTT	CASRPLAGASTDTQYF
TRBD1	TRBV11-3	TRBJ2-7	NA	TGTGCCAGCAGCCCGCGGACAGGGGCCTACGAGCAGTACTTC	CASSPRTGAYEQYF
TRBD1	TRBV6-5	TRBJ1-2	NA	TGTGCCAGCATGGGGGACAGGGTAGGCGGCTACACCTTC	CASMGDRVGGYTF
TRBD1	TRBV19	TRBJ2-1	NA	TGTGCCAGTACCCGTATTGCGGACAGGGGGCGTGAGCAGTTCTTC	CASTRIADRGREQFF
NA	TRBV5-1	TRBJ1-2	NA	TGCGCCAGCAGCTCGGCGGATTACTATGGCTACACCTTC	CASSSADYYGYTF
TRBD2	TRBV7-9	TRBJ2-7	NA	TGTGCCAGCAGCTTAGTGAGCGGGGCCTACGAGCAGTACTTC	CASSLVSGAYEQYF
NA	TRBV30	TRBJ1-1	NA	TGTGCCTGGATGCGGGGGCTGGGGACTGAAGCTTTCTTT	CAWMRGLGTEAFF
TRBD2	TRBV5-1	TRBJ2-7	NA	TGCGCCAGCAGGCAACTAGCGGGGGTTATCTACGAGCAGTACTTC	CASRQLAGVIYEQYF
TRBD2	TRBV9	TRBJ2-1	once	TGTGCCAGCAGCGTCGATTTAGCGGGGAGGGAGCAGTTCTTC	CASSVDLAGREQFF
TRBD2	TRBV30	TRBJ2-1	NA	TGTGCCTGGAGTGTAGGACTAGCGGGATCGCAGTTCTTC	CAWSVGLAGSQFF
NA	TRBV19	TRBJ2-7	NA	TGTGCCAGTAGTATCCGGACAGAATTCTACGAGCAGTACTTC	CASSIRTEFYEQYF
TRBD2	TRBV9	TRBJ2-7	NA	TGTGCCAGCAGCCCGGGACTAGCGGGAGGACGACTCTCCTACGAGCAGTACTTC	CASSPGLAGGRLSYEQYF
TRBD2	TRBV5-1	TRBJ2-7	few	TGCGCCAGCAGCATTACTAGCGGGGGCATCGGGGAGCAGTACTTC	CASSITSGGIGEQYF
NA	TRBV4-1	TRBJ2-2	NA	TGCGCCAGCAGCCCGCAGGGTATCAACACCGGGGAGCTGTTTTTT	CASSPQGINTGELFF
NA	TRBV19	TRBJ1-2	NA	TGTGCCAGTAGCGTTACCACAGCGGGTGGCTACACCTTC	CASSVTTAGGYTF
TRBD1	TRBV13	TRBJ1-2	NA	TGTGCCAGCAGCCCCTTGGGACAGGGCGGTTATGGCTACACCTTC	CASSPLGQGGYGYTF
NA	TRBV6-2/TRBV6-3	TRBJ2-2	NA	TGTGCCAGCAGCCCCGTCCCCGGGGAGCTGTTTTTT	CASSPVPGELFF
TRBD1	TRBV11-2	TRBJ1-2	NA	TGTGCCAGCAGCCAAAACAGGGGTAAGAACTATGGCTACACCTTC	CASSQNRGKNYGYTF
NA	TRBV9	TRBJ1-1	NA	TGTGCCAGCAGCACCAGGGTCGGGCCGAACACTGAAGCTTTCTTT	CASSTRVGPNTEAFF
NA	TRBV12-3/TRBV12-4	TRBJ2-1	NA	TGTGCCAGCAGTTTCCTCAGCTACAATGAGCAGTTCTTC	CASSFLSYNEQFF
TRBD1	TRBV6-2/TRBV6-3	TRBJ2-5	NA	TGTGCCAGCAGTTACGGGACAGGGAGGACCCAGTACTTC	CASSYGTGRTQYF
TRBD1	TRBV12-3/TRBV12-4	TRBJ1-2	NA	TGTGCCAGCACTTACCGACAGGGGTCGGGCTACACCTTC	CASTYRQGSGYTF
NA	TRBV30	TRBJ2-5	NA	TGTGCCTGGAGTGTGGGTTCAGGGTCCCAAGAGACCCAGTACTTC	CAWSVGSGSQETQYF
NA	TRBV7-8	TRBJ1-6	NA	TGTGCCAGCAGCTTGTCAGGGTTTAATTCACCCCTCCACTTT	CASSLSGFNSPLHF
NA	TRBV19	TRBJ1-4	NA	TGTGCCAGTAGCCCTCGTGGGCAGGGTTCAACTAATGAAAAACTGTTTTTT	CASSPRGQGSTNEKLFF
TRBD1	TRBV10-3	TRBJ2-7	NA	TGTGCCATCAGTGAGGACAGGGACTCCTACGAGCAGTACTTC	CAISEDRDSYEQYF
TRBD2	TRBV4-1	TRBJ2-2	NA	TGCGCCAGCAGCCAAGGAACTAGCGGGAGAACGGTTGAGGCCGGGGAGCTGTTTTTT	CASSQGTSGRTVEAGELFF
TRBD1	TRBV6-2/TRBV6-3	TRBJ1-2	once	TGTGCCAGCAGTCAGCACAGGGGTGATGGCTACACCTTC	CASSQHRGDGYTF
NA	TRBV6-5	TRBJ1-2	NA	TGTGCCAGCAGTTACTCGCCGCGAGAAATCTACGGCTACACCTTC	CASSYSPREIYGYTF